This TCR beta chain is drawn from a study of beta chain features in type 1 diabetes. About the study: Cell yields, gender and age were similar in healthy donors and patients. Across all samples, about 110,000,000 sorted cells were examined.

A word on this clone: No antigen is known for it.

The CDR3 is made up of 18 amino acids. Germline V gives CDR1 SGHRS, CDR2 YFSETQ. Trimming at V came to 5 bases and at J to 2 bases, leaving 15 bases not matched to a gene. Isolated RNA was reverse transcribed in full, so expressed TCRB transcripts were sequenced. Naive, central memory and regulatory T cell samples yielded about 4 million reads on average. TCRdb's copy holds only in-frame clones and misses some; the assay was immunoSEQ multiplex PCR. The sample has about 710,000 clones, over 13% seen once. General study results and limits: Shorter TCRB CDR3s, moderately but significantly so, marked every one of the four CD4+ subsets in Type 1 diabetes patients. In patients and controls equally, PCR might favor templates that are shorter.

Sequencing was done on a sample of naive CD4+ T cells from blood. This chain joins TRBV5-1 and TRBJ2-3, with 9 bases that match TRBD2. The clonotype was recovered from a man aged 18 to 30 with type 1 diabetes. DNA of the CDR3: TGCGCCAGCAGGCTCAGCTTTACTAGCGGGTCAAACACAGATACGCAGTATTTT. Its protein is CASRLSFTSGSNTDTQYF.